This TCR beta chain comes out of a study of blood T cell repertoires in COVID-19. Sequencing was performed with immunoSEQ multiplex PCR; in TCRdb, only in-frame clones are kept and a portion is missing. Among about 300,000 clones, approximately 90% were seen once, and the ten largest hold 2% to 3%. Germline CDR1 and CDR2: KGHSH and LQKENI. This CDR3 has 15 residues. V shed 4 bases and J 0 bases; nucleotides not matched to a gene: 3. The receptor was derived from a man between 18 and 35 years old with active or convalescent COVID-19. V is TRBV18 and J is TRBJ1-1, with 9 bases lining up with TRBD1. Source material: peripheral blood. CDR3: CASSLGQGMNTEAFF. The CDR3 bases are TGTGCCAGCTCACTGGGACAGGGAATGAACACTGAAGCTTTCTTT.